These 20 T cell receptor beta chains were all obtained from the same sample, sequenced in a study of blood T cell repertoires in COVID-19. Data came from immunoSEQ multiplex PCR; TCRdb stores just in-frame clones and leaves some out. The table includes 300,000 to 400,000 clones, about 86% detected once. Material for sequencing was PBMCs or T cells enriched from blood (not recorded which). These receptors all stem from a woman in her 40s with acute COVID-19.

The rearrangement joins TRBV7-9 to TRBJ1-3; D possibly corresponds to TRBD1 (5 bases). This CDR3 has 15 amino acids. Germline CDR1 SEHNR, CDR2 FQNEAQ (reference sequence). The V gene lost 5 bases and the J gene lost 1 base, with 12 bases spanning the gap. CDR3 sequence (DNA): TGTGCCAGCAGCGTAGGACAAGAATCTGGAAACACCATATATTTT. It yields the protein CASSVGQESGNTIYF.

This clone has only a few counts. The chain recombines TRBV2 with TRBJ2-1, with 9 positions matching TRBD2. Germline assignment: CDR1 SNHLY and CDR2 FYNNEI. There are 14 residues in the CDR3. The trim removed 7 bases at V and 7 bases at J, leaving 8 bases unmatched. CDR3 sequence reads: CASKPLAGKNEQFF. In DNA, the CDR3 is TGTGCCAGCAAACCCCTAGCGGGGAAGAATGAGCAGTTCTTC.

This clone has only one observation. The chain uses TRBV19 and TRBJ1-2; 7 positions match TRBD1. The CDR3 totals 12 residues. The trim removed 6 bases at V and 8 bases at J, leaving 6 bases unmatched. Per the germline V gene, CDR1 is LNHDA and CDR2 is SQIVND (reference sequence). The CDR3 bases are TGTGCCAGTAGCCCGGACAGGACGGGCTACACCTTC. The encoded protein is CASSPDRTGYTF.

There are a few counts of this clone. For the CDR3, the DNA is TGTGCCAGCAGCGTAGGAAGGGAGTTCTCTGGAAACACCATATATTTT. Translation: CASSVGREFSGNTIYF. This chain links TRBV9 with TRBJ1-3; D not certain. Trimming cost V 0 bases and J 0 bases, with 10 bases left between them. CDR3 length: 16 residues. Germline loops: CDR1 SGDLS, CDR2 YYNGEE.

This rearrangement joins TRBV7-2 to TRBJ2-7, with 7 bases identical to TRBD1. The CDR3 totals 15 residues. Germline V gives CDR1 SGHTA, CDR2 FQGNSA. The V segment lost 5 bases and the J segment 5 bases; nucleotides outside the gene matches: 12. The CDR3 loop reads CASSIESGTVNEQYF. CDR3 bases: TGTGCCAGCAGCATTGAGTCCGGGACAGTAAACGAGCAGTACTTC.

The chain recombines TRBV5-1 with TRBJ2-5, with 11 bases identical to TRBD2. V was pared by 4 bases and J by 0 bases, with 8 bases of the junction left unmatched. The germline CDR1 and CDR2 sequences are SGHRS and YFSETQ. CDR3 size: 17 residues. The CDR3 DNA reads TGCGCCAGCAGCCTGGGACTAGCGGCGCCATACCAAGAGACCCAGTACTTC. Its translation: CASSLGLAAPYQETQYF.

The CDR3 DNA is TGTGCCAGCAGTTTATCCCGGCCAGGGGGCTCGGCAACTAATGAAAAACTGTTTTTT. Encoded protein: CASSLSRPGGSATNEKLFF. The chain links TRBV27 to TRBJ1-4; 8 bases align to TRBD1. The CDR3 totals 19 residues. Losses at the gene ends were 0 bases for V and 0 bases for J; bases not matched to a gene: 9. The V gene's germline CDR1 is MNHEY and CDR2 SMNVEV (reference sequence). Drawing the rest from reference TRBV27 and TRBJ1-4, the complete variable domain is EAQVTQNPRYLITVTGKKLTVTCSQNMNHEYMSWYRQDPGLGLRQIYYSMNVEVTDKGDVPEGYKVSRKEKRNFPLILESPSPNQTSLYFCASSLSRPGGSATNEKLFFGSGTQLSVL.

CDR3 loop: CASSLQGASLDGYTF. CDR3 DNA: TGTGCCAGCAGTTTACAGGGGGCGAGTCTCGATGGCTACACCTTC. The V and J genes are TRBV27 and TRBJ1-2, with TRBD1 matching 8 bases. CDR1 and CDR2 (germline): MNHEY, SMNVEV (reference sequence). Trimming removed 2 bases from V and 6 bases from J; junction bases left unmatched: 8. This CDR3 contains 15 residues.

This rearrangement joins TRBV19 to TRBJ2-7; 7 bases are a match to TRBD2. J was trimmed by 2 bases and V by 6 bases; bases with no gene match: 10. The CDR3 is made up of 15 amino acids. Germline V gene data show CDR1 as LNHDA and CDR2 as SQIVND (reference sequence). The CDR3 reads CASRKKRGTPYEQYF. As DNA, the CDR3 is TGTGCCAGTAGGAAAAAGCGGGGCACCCCCTACGAGCAGTACTTC.

CDR3 DNA sequence: TGTGCCAGCAGCCACAGGACAGGGAACACCGGGGAGCTGTTTTTT. Translating gives CASSHRTGNTGELFF. V gene TRBV3-1 (or the pseudogene TRBV3-2) combines with J gene TRBJ2-2, with TRBD1 matching 7 bases. The CDR3 has 15 amino acids. The V gene end was trimmed by 3 bases and the J gene end by 1 base; junction bases not matched to a gene: 2. CDR1 LGHDT and CDR2 YNNKEL come from the germline V gene (reference sequence).

The chain couples TRBV6-5 to TRBJ1-4; D is uncertain. CDR3 length: 15 amino acids. Germline V lookup: CDR1 MNHEY, CDR2 SVGAGI. Trimming stripped 6 bases from V and 0 bases from J, with 11 bases between. CDR3 sequence: CASRREGATNEKLFF. The CDR3 DNA reads as TGTGCCAGCAGGCGCGAGGGTGCAACTAATGAAAAACTGTTTTTT.

CDR3 loop: CASSIDLRGPGANTGELFF. Here the CDR3 DNA reads TGTGCCAGTAGTATAGATTTGAGGGGGCCCGGAGCGAACACCGGGGAGCTGTTTTTT. The rearrangement uses TRBV19 and TRBJ2-2, with TRBD1 matching 7 bases. CDR1 is LNHDA and CDR2 is SQIVND in the germline V gene (reference sequence). The CDR3 contains 19 residues. The junction had 10 bases not matched to a gene; V was cut back by 0 bases and J by 0 bases.

The CDR3 nucleotides are TGTGCCAGTAGCGGACAGGGGAACTACGAGCAGTACTTC. Its protein is CASSGQGNYEQYF. This chain links TRBV19 with TRBJ2-7, with 9 bases that match TRBD1. The CDR3 has 13 amino acids. CDR1 and CDR2 from the germline V gene are LNHDA and SQIVND (reference sequence). The junction had 3 bases not matched to a gene; V was cut back by 6 bases and J by 3 bases. Filled out from reference TRBV19 and TRBJ2-7, the complete variable domain reads DGGITQSPKYLFRKEGQNVTLSCEQNLNHDAMYWYRQDPGQGLRLIYYSQIVNDFQKGDIAEGYSVSREKKESFPLTVTSAQKNPTAFYLCASSGQGNYEQYFGPGTRLTVT.

The chain has TRBV5-4 and TRBJ2-3; D unresolved. V was clipped by 3 bases and J by 3 bases, with 2 bases between them. Looked up from germline, CDR1 is SGHNT and CDR2 is YYREEE (reference sequence). The CDR3 runs 11 residues. The CDR3 here is CASSSTDTQYF. CDR3 sequence (DNA): TGTGCCAGCAGCTCAACAGATACGCAGTATTTT.

This clone was picked up many times. The chain couples TRBV4-2 to TRBJ2-1, with D perhaps matching TRBD2 (7 bases). Trimming pared 4 bases from V and 8 bases from J, leaving 15 bases between. The CDR3 length is 14 residues. Germline assignment: CDR1 LGHNA and CDR2 YNFKEQ. Written as DNA, the CDR3 is TGTGCCAGCAGCCCGGGGGGCGGGTCGGATGAGCAGTTCTTC. Its protein product is CASSPGGGSDEQFF.

The chain is built from TRBV9 and TRBJ1-2, with D possibly being TRBD1 (5 bases). Germline lookup yields CDR1 SGDLS and CDR2 YYNGEE. The CDR3 runs to 15 residues. The V end was cut by 3 bases, the J end by 5 bases, with 17 bases between. CDR3 bases: TGTGCCAGCAGCGCAGGACACGAAAAGGGGTATGGCTACACCTTC. Amino acids: CASSAGHEKGYGYTF.

The gene calls are TRBV19 and TRBJ1-5; 7 bases match TRBD1. This CDR3 comprises 14 residues. Germline V gives CDR1 LNHDA, CDR2 SQIVND (reference sequence). J lost 6 bases, V lost 6 bases, and 8 bases had no gene match. The CDR3 protein is CASRIPGGSQPQHF. The DNA of the CDR3 is TGTGCCAGTAGAATCCCAGGGGGTTCTCAGCCCCAGCATTTT.

In this sample, this clone turned up once. The chain links TRBV5-1 to TRBJ1-2, with 8 bases identical to TRBD1. The length of the CDR3 is 14 residues. Germline lookup yields CDR1 SGHRS and CDR2 YFSETQ. The V and J ends lost 2 bases and 1 base, in that order; junction bases with no gene match: 1. CDR3 region: CASSLQGGNYGYTF. The DNA of the CDR3 is TGCGCCAGCAGCTTACAGGGGGGTAACTATGGCTACACCTTC.

The chain uses TRBV24-1 and TRBJ2-2; possibly TRBD1 for D (5 bases). V was trimmed by 8 bases and J by 5 bases, leaving 11 bases between them. The CDR3 length is 13 residues. The germline V gene has CDR1 KGHDR and CDR2 SFDVKD. CDR3 DNA sequence: TGTGCCACCACGGACAAACGAACCGGGGAGCTGTTTTTT. Translation gives CATTDKRTGELFF.

To note about this clone: Relative to the germline gene, one junction end is altered; a read error may explain this. CDR3 DNA: TGTGCCAGCAGCTGGAAAGCGGCTAGCGGGGGATACCTACACTTC. It codes for CASSWKAASGGYLHF. V is TRBV7-2 and J is TRBJ2-5; 10 bases align to TRBD2. This CDR3 spans 15 amino acids. Germline V lookup: CDR1 SGHTA, CDR2 FQGNSA.